This TCR beta chain stems from a study of blood T cell repertoires in COVID-19. Study-level background: COVID-19 samples from acute and convalescent phases originated in the United States, Italy and Spain. From T cells, B-cell-depleted T cells, or PBMCs came the material, which was cDNA or gDNA.

In the authors' methods: Amplification from reference gene primers served as the basis for estimated nucleated cell counts. Some clones are missing from TCRdb's copy, which holds only in-frame ones; the method was immunoSEQ multiplex PCR. V, J and clone size are those of that table, while D and trimming were read from the DNA. The sample lists about 67,000 clones; around 87% were seen once. This clone was seen more than once but under ten times. V dropped 7 bases and J dropped 4 bases, with 11 bases sitting between them. Germline CDR1 reads SGHVS; CDR2 reads FQNEAQ. CDR3 length equals 12 residues. The rearrangement links TRBV7-8 to TRBJ2-7; tentatively, D is TRBD2 (6 bases). This sequence originates from a man aged 50 to 60 with active COVID-19. Sequenced material: peripheral blood. CDR3 residues: CASTRELYEQYF. In DNA, the CDR3 is TGTGCCAGCACTCGGGAGTTGTACGAGCAGTACTTC. Looking up the rest from reference TRBV7-8 and TRBJ2-7 gives the full variable domain: GAGVSQSPRYKVAKRGQDVALRCDPISGHVSLFWYQQALGQGPEFLTYFQNEAQLDKSGLPSDRFFAERPEGSVSTLKIQRTQQEDSAVYLCASTRELYEQYFGPGTRLTVT.